This TCR beta chain was documented in a study of cytomegalovirus exposure and HLA in healthy donors. General study results and limits: Rare TCR sequences predominated, though certain public TCRs were found in many donors. Under in vitro conditions, a few CMV-associated chains were confirmed as specific for CMV antigens.

Libraries were prepared by immunoSEQ multiplex PCR; TCRdb keeps only in-frame clonotypes and omits some of them. This table holds some 210,000 clones, roughly 80% found once. The germline V and J ends were trimmed by 0 bases and 2 bases, with 12 bases remaining between them. This CDR3 region has 15 residues. Germline CDR1 and CDR2: SGHDT and YYEEEE. A word on this clone: What it binds is not known.

The TCR sequence derives from a woman aged 18-35 years in good health and CMV-seronegative. The sequenced sample consisted of PBMCs. The chain joins TRBV5-6 to TRBJ2-7, with TRBD1 as a possible D gene (5 bases). The CDR3 sequence is CASSLAPQAPYEQYF. In nucleotides, the CDR3 is TGTGCCAGCAGCTTGGCGCCACAGGCCCCCTACGAGCAGTACTTC.